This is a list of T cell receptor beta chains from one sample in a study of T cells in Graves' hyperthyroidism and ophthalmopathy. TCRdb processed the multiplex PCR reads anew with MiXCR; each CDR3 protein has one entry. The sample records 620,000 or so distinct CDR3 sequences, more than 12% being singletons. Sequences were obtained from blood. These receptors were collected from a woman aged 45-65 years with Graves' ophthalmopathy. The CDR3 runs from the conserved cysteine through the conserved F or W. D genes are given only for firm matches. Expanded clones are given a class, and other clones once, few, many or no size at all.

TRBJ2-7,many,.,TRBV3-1,CASSHGEYEQYF,TGTGCCAGCAGCCACGGCGAGTACGAGCAGTACTTC
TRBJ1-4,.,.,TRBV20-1,CSARPWTDGLEKLFF,TGCAGTGCTAGACCCTGGACTGACGGGCTTGAAAAACTGTTTTTT
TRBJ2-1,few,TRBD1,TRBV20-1,CSALTRDRASVNEQFF,TGCAGTGCTCTTACCCGGGACAGGGCCTCGGTAAATGAGCAGTTCTTC
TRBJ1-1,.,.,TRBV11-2,CASTPQGVATEAFF,TGTGCCAGCACCCCTCAGGGAGTGGCCACTGAAGCTTTCTTT
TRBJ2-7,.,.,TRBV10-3,CAISESGQGPTYEQYF,TGTGCCATCAGTGAGTCTGGGCAGGGACCCACTTACGAGCAGTACTTC
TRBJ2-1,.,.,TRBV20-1,CSAVHYNEQFF,TGCAGTGCTGTTCATTACAATGAGCAGTTCTTC
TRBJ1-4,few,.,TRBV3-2,CASSQEGQGIGCCEKLFF,TGTGCCAGCAGCCAAGAAGGACAGGGGATCGGGTGTTGTGAAAAACTGTTTTTT
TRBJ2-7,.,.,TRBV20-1,CSARGRQGVGHEQYF,TGCAGTGCTAGAGGGCGGCAGGGAGTCGGCCACGAGCAGTACTTC
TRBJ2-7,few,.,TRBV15,CATSRGRASGDEQYF,TGTGCCACCAGCAGAGGCAGGGCCTCCGGGGACGAGCAGTACTTC
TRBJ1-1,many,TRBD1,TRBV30,CAWNRQGRYTEAFF,TGTGCCTGGAACCGACAGGGACGCTACACTGAAGCTTTCTTT
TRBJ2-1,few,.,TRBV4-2,CASSQDLALGNEQFF,TGTGCCAGCAGCCAAGATCTAGCTCTAGGCAATGAGCAGTTCTTC
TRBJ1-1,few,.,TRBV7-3,CASSEYRRTEAFF,TGTGCCAGCAGCGAGTACAGGAGAACTGAAGCTTTCTTT
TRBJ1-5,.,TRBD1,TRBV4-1,CASSQVGQQYSNQPQHF,TGCGCCAGCAGCCAAGTGGGACAGCAGTATAGCAATCAGCCCCAGCATTTT
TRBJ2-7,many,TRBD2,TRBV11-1,CASSLVTGGSYEQYF,TGTGCCAGCAGCTTGGTAACGGGAGGGTCCTACGAGCAGTACTTC
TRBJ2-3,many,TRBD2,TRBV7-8,CASSKGLGYTDTQYF,TGTGCCAGCAGCAAGGGACTAGGGTACACAGATACGCAGTATTTT
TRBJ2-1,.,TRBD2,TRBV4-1,CASSHPHTSGSISEQFF,TGCGCCAGCAGCCACCCCCATACTAGCGGGAGTATCAGTGAGCAGTTCTTC
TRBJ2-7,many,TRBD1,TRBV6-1,CASRQTDRGSHEQYF,TGTGCCAGCAGACAAACGGACAGGGGATCCCACGAGCAGTACTTC
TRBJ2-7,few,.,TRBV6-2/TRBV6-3,CASNSPRAQKYEQYF,TGTGCCAGCAATTCCCCTCGGGCGCAGAAATACGAGCAGTACTTC
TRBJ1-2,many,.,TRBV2,CATPRREEYLHGYTF,TGTGCCACTCCGAGGAGGGAGGAATATCTCCATGGCTACACCTTC
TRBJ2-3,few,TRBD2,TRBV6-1,CASSNQRDPDTQYF,TGTGCCAGCAGTAACCAGCGGGACCCAGATACGCAGTATTTT
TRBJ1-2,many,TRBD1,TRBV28,CASSLYLGDRENYGYTF,TGTGCCAGCAGTTTATATTTGGGGGACAGGGAAAACTATGGCTACACCTTC
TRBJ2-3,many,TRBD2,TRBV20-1,CSATLATSGTDTQYF,TGCAGTGCTACTTTGGCGACTAGCGGGACAGATACGCAGTATTTT
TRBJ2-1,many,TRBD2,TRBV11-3,CASSPGTTGMNEQFF,TGTGCCAGCAGCCCCGGGACTACCGGGATGAATGAGCAGTTCTTC
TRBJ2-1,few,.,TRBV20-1,CSALAPLNEQFF,TGCAGTGCCCTAGCACCCCTAAATGAGCAGTTCTTC
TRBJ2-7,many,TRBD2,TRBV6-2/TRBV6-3,CASSHGTSGTKTYEQYF,TGTGCCAGCAGCCATGGGACTAGCGGGACGAAGACCTACGAGCAGTACTTC
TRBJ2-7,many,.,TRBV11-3,CASSLVSRDQPYQQYF,TGTGCCAGCAGCTTAGTTTCGCGGGACCAACCATACCAGCAGTACTTC
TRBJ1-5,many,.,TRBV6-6,CASSYDTKGTTQPQHF,TGTGCCAGCAGTTACGACACGAAGGGAACGACCCAGCCCCAGCATTTT
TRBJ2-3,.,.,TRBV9,CASSVIMTDTQYF,TGTGCCAGCAGCGTAATTATGACAGATACGCAGTATTTT
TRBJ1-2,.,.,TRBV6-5,CASSFSTGSGYGYTF,TGTGCCAGCAGTTTTTCGACAGGATCGGGCTATGGCTACACCTTC
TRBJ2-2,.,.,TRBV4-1,CASREQENTGELFF,TGCGCCAGCAGGGAACAAGAGAACACCGGGGAGCTGTTTTTT
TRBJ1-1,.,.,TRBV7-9,CAYSRSDRNTEAFF,TGTGCCTACAGCCGCTCGGACAGGAACACTGAAGCTTTCTTT
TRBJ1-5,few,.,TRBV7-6,CASSFGDYQPQHF,TGTGCCAGCAGCTTCGGGGACTATCAGCCCCAGCATTTT
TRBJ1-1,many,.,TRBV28,CASSLPGRKKNTEAFF,TGTGCCAGCAGTTTACCGGGACGAAAAAAGAACACTGAAGCTTTCTTT